The source of this T cell receptor beta chain is a study of OX40 agonist ivuxolimab in advanced cancers. Study context: Subjects had a mean age of roughly 60 years, with a range of 23 to 79; more than 75% were male. General observations from the study: Antigen specificity of clonally expanded peripheral T cells was not established.

As concerns this clone: Its antigen is not identified.

Sequencing used immunoSEQ multiplex PCR; TCRdb keeps in-frame clones, though not all of them. This sample yields 70,000 to 95,000 clones, of which about 80% are seen a single time; 5.5% to 7% belongs to the top ten. The ends were cut back, 2 bases at V and 8 bases at J, with 13 bases in the middle. The CDR3 has 15 residues. The germline CDR1 and CDR2 sequences are MGHRA and YSYEKL. V usage is TRBV4-1 and J usage is TRBJ1-6; TRBD1 is a possible D gene (5 bases). Sequencing used CD4+ or CD8+ T cells sorted from blood, obtained in a trial of the OX40 agonist ivuxolimab. The sequence was obtained from an adult with an advanced solid tumor such as melanoma, head and neck, liver or kidney cancer. The CDR3 region has the DNA TGCGCCAGCAGCCAATTACAGGTTACGGATTCACCCCTCCACTTT. Translating gives CASSQLQVTDSPLHF.